These 29 T cell receptor beta chains share one sample of origin, sequenced in a study of cytomegalovirus exposure and HLA in healthy donors (dated by TCRdb to about 2017). The library was obtained by the immunoSEQ multiplex PCR assay. TCRdb holds this immuneACCESS table with in-frame rearrangements only. Some clones are missing; in checked studies, unresolved V genes explain under half, and the rest has no known cause. Recorded for this sample are about 240,000 clones; approximately 83% of them occurred a single time. Over 0.95% of the sample is held by the ten biggest clonotypes. Specimen: PBMCs. The source of these receptors is a woman aged 25 to 39 in good health and CMV-seropositive.

V gene TRBV2 combines with J gene TRBJ2-7; D is perhaps TRBD2 (5 bases). V dropped 9 bases and J dropped 2 bases, with 14 bases sitting between them. Germline V CDR1 and CDR2: SNHLY, FYNNEI. CDR3 length: 13 residues. The DNA of the CDR3 is TGTGCCAGTTCGGCGGTTAGCGCCTACGAGCAGTACTTC. It encodes CASSAVSAYEQYF.

The chain combines TRBV6-5 with TRBJ2-3; 7 bases match TRBD2. Per germline, CDR1 MNHEY and CDR2 SVGAGI. The CDR3 has 16 residues. V was clipped by 1 base and J by 4 bases; unmatched bases: 8. CDR3: CASSYWAGARSDTQYF. The CDR3 DNA sequence: TGTGCCAGCAGTTACTGGGCGGGAGCTAGGTCAGATACGCAGTATTTT.

The gene calls are TRBV6-1 and TRBJ2-5; 10 nucleotides agree with TRBD2. The J call may not be correct, given that the DNA end is closer to TRBJ2-7. This CDR3 region has 15 residues. The germline gives CDR1 MNHNS, CDR2 SASEGT. This chain's CDR3 is CASREPGLALYEQYF. CDR3 in DNA: TGTGCCAGCAGAGAACCGGGACTAGCGCTCTACGAGCAGTACTTC.

The chain has TRBV7-8 and TRBJ2-5, with 7 bases matching TRBD1. V lost 1 base and J lost 7; bases outside the gene matches: 3. This CDR3 region has 13 residues. Per the germline V gene, CDR1 is SGHVS and CDR2 is FQNEAQ. In DNA, the CDR3 is TGTGCCAGCAGCTTAGTACAGGGGAGGACCCAGTACTTC. This encodes CASSLVQGRTQYF.

The V call is TRBV5-1, the J call TRBJ2-1; D not resolved. The CDR3 extends over 11 amino acids. V shed 5 bases and J shed 8 bases, with 8 bases lying between them. CDR1 is SGHRS, CDR2 YFSETQ, per germline. The CDR3 loop is CASSLSDEQFF. The DNA for the CDR3 is TGCGCCAGCAGTTTAAGCGATGAGCAGTTCTTC.

The V and J genes are TRBV30 and TRBJ1-2; the match to TRBD1 covers 8 bases. The length of the CDR3 is 13 residues. With V trimmed by 5 bases and J by 3 bases, 5 bases remained unmatched. The germline V gene has CDR1 GTSNPN and CDR2 SVGIG (reference sequence). The CDR3 DNA reads as TGTGCCTGGTCCGGGACAGGTTACTATGGCTACACCTTC. Translation gives CAWSGTGYYGYTF.

The gene calls are TRBV27 and TRBJ2-5, with a tentative D call TRBD2 (6 bases). The V gene's germline CDR1 is MNHEY and CDR2 SMNVEV (reference sequence). The CDR3 runs 14 residues. V shed 6 bases and J shed 5 bases, with 16 bases lying between them. CDR3 DNA sequence: TGTGCCAGCAGCTACGGGCCGGCGGGGGAGACCCAGTACTTC. Amino acids: CASSYGPAGETQYF.

This chain joins TRBV10-3 and TRBJ1-2, with 8 positions matching TRBD1. CDR1 and CDR2 from the germline V gene are ENHRY and SYGVKD. V was clipped by 4 bases and J by 7 bases; unmatched bases: 8. This CDR3 is built from 14 residues. The CDR3 sequence is CAISASGTGSGYTF. CDR3 DNA: TGTGCCATCAGTGCCTCCGGGACAGGCAGTGGCTACACCTTC.

The chain has TRBV15 and TRBJ2-3; a possible D gene is TRBD1 (6 bases). The CDR3 consists of 16 residues. V was pared by 5 bases and J by 2 bases, with 17 bases between. The germline V gene has CDR1 LNHNV and CDR2 YYDKDF (reference sequence). The CDR3 is CATSSLGTPTTDTQYF. The CDR3 nucleotides read TGTGCCACCAGCTCTCTCGGGACACCCACCACAGATACGCAGTATTTT.

This clone was picked up a small number of times. DNA of the CDR3: TGTGCCAGCACCAGCAGGGGAGGGACTGAAGCTTTCTTT. This sequence encodes CASTSRGGTEAFF. The V and J genes are TRBV27 and TRBJ1-1; perhaps TRBD1 as D (6 bases). Germline V gives CDR1 MNHEY, CDR2 SMNVEV (reference sequence). This CDR3 comprises 13 residues. Trimming took 7 bases from V and 5 from J, leaving 14 bases between them.

The chain links TRBV2 to TRBJ1-1, with D possibly matching TRBD1 (6 bases). This CDR3 spans 15 amino acids. V was clipped by 3 bases and J by 1 base, with 12 bases between them. Germline V gene sequence: CDR1 SNHLY, CDR2 FYNNEI. CDR3 nucleotide sequence: TGTGCCAGCAGTGATTCGGGACATAAGAACACTGAAGCTTTCTTT. It encodes CASSDSGHKNTEAFF.

On this clone itself: The identical CDR3 is also encoded by other nucleotide sequences in the sample. This sequence joins TRBV6-5 and TRBJ2-7; D possibly corresponds to TRBD2 (6 bases). Germline V gives CDR1 MNHEY, CDR2 SVGAGI. CDR3 length equals 15 residues. Trimming pared 0 bases from V and 3 bases from J, leaving 12 bases between. The CDR3: CASSYSWDLSYEQYF. In DNA form, the CDR3 reads TGTGCCAGCAGTTACTCTTGGGACTTAAGCTACGAGCAGTACTTC.

This sequence joins TRBV5-1 and TRBJ1-2; TRBD1 aligns across 12 bases. V lost 4 bases and J lost 2; bases outside the gene matches: 3. The germline gives CDR1 SGHRS, CDR2 YFSETQ. This CDR3 has 15 amino acids. The CDR3 protein is CASSPGTGGNYGYTF. The CDR3 nucleotides are TGCGCCAGCAGCCCTGGGACAGGGGGCAACTATGGCTACACCTTC. Using reference TRBV5-1 and TRBJ1-2 for the parts outside the CDR3, the full variable domain is KAGVTQTPRYLIKTRGQQVTLSCSPISGHRSVSWYQQTPGQGLQFLFEYFSETQRNKGNFPGRFSGRQFSNSRSEMNVSTLELGDSALYLCASSPGTGGNYGYTFGSGTRLTVV.

The chain joins TRBV14 to TRBJ1-3; D gene ambiguous. Per germline, CDR1 SGHDN and CDR2 FVKESK. V was clipped by 6 bases and J by 6 bases, with 9 bases between them. The CDR3 is 12 amino acids. CDR3 nucleotide sequence: TGTGCCAGCAGTCACACCCCAAACACCATATATTTT. Amino acid sequence: CASSHTPNTIYF. The full variable domain, with the rest looked up from reference TRBV14 and TRBJ1-3, is EAGVTQFPSHSVIEKGQTVTLRCDPISGHDNLYWYRRVMGKEIKFLLHFVKESKQDESGMPNNRFLAERTGGTYSTLKVQPAELEDSGVYFCASSHTPNTIYFGEGSWLTVV.

The chain employs TRBV5-1 and TRBJ1-1; D uncertain. Germline V gene sequence: CDR1 SGHRS, CDR2 YFSETQ. The CDR3 contains 15 residues. V shed 4 bases and J shed 2 bases, with 15 bases lying between them. CDR3 DNA: TGCGCCAGCAGCGTTCAACAGTTTCCCAACACTGAAGCTTTCTTT. Protein: CASSVQQFPNTEAFF.

The genes are TRBV20-1 and TRBJ2-7, with a possible D match to TRBD1 (5 bases). The length of the CDR3 is 11 residues. Trimming removed 5 bases from V and 3 bases from J, with 8 bases in between. Germline V lookup: CDR1 DFQATT, CDR2 SNEGSKA (reference sequence). Here the CDR3 DNA reads TGCAGTGCTGGTACAGGCTACGAGCAGTACTTC. Amino acid sequence: CSAGTGYEQYF.

The chain has TRBV11-2 and TRBJ1-1; D unclear. Trimming stripped 0 bases from V and 8 bases from J, with 7 bases between. In germline, CDR1 is SGHAT, CDR2 FQNNGV. The CDR3 is 12 residues long. The CDR3: CASSLEGREAFF. CDR3 coding DNA: TGTGCCAGCAGCTTAGAGGGGAGGGAAGCTTTCTTT. Full variable domain (rest looked up from reference TRBV11-2 and TRBJ1-1): EAGVAQSPRYKIIEKRQSVAFWCNPISGHATLYWYQQILGQGPKLLIQFQNNGVVDDSQLPKDRFSAERLKGVDSTLKIQPAKLEDSAVYLCASSLEGREAFFGQGTRLTVV.

The chain couples TRBV5-1 to TRBJ2-1; 7 nucleotides agree with TRBD2. The CDR3 has 15 residues. Germline CDR1 is SGHRS and CDR2 is YFSETQ. Trimming at V came to 1 base and at J to 8 bases, leaving 9 bases not matched to a gene. The CDR3 protein is CASSLNRREIDEQFF. CDR3 bases: TGCGCCAGCAGCTTGAATCGGCGGGAGATCGATGAGCAGTTCTTC.

The V and J genes are TRBV5-8 and TRBJ1-2; 7 positions match TRBD1. The CDR3 consists of 15 residues. CDR1 and CDR2 from the germline V gene are SGHTS and YDEGEE. V lost 2 bases, J lost 4 bases, and 8 bases stayed unmatched. The CDR3 sequence is CASSFWAGGVYGYTF. CDR3 coding DNA: TGTGCCAGCAGCTTTTGGGCAGGGGGTGTCTATGGCTACACCTTC.

The chain combines TRBV18 with TRBJ2-1, with TRBD2 matching over 9 bases. This CDR3 region has 17 residues. Germline trimming cut 4 bases from V and 2 bases from J; bases unmatched to any gene: 9. The germline V gene encodes CDR1 KGHSH and CDR2 LQKENI. The CDR3 loop reads CASSLYSTSGAYNEQFF. In DNA, the CDR3 is TGTGCCAGCTCACTCTACTCGACTAGCGGTGCCTACAATGAGCAGTTCTTC.

This clone occurred a few times. The chain joins TRBV27 to TRBJ2-7, with D hard to call. V was clipped by 5 bases and J by 1 base, with 3 bases between them. Germline V gene lookup returns CDR1 MNHEY and CDR2 SMNVEV (reference sequence). CDR3 size: 11 residues. The CDR3 region has the DNA TGTGCCAGCAGTCAATCCTACGAGCAGTACTTC. It specifies CASSQSYEQYF.

The gene calls are TRBV27 and TRBJ2-7; D remains ambiguous. Germline loops: CDR1 MNHEY, CDR2 SMNVEV (reference sequence). The germline V and J ends were trimmed by 5 bases and 3 bases, with 11 bases remaining between them. The CDR3 totals 13 residues. CDR3 in amino acids: CASSARSRYEQYF. In DNA form, the CDR3 reads TGTGCCAGCAGTGCCAGGTCCCGCTACGAGCAGTACTTC.

V usage is TRBV18 and J usage is TRBJ2-3; D perhaps matches TRBD1 (6 bases). CDR3 length: 14 amino acids. Trimming stripped 2 bases from V and 5 bases from J, with 11 bases between. Germline assignment: CDR1 KGHSH and CDR2 LQKENI. The CDR3 is CASSPTGQLDTQYF. The CDR3, as DNA: TGTGCCAGCTCACCAACCGGACAGCTAGATACGCAGTATTTT.

The V call is TRBV19, the J call TRBJ2-1; D is ambiguous. V lost 5 bases to trimming and J lost 9 bases, with 11 bases between them. The CDR3 is made up of 12 amino acids. Per germline, CDR1 LNHDA and CDR2 SQIVND (reference sequence). CDR3 protein: CASSLSMREQFF. DNA for the CDR3: TGTGCCAGTAGTCTTTCTATGCGTGAGCAGTTCTTC.

The chain joins TRBV10-3 to TRBJ1-1; D is uncertain. Trimming stripped 2 bases from V and 11 bases from J, with 12 bases between. Germline values: CDR1 ENHRY, CDR2 SYGVKD. The CDR3 totals 12 residues. CDR3 region: CAISENTLRAFF. For the CDR3, the DNA is TGTGCCATCAGTGAGAATACCTTGAGGGCTTTCTTT.

The J gene is TRBJ1-2, the V gene TRBV12-5, with TRBD1 as a possible D gene (5 bases). The germline CDR1 and CDR2 sequences are LGHNT and FRNRAP. Trimming took off 6 bases at V and 2 bases at J, with 10 bases between the two ends. The CDR3 totals 13 residues. CDR3 protein: CASGYDSNYGYTF. The CDR3 bases are TGTGCTAGTGGATACGACAGCAACTATGGCTACACCTTC. Using reference TRBV12-5 and TRBJ1-2 for the parts outside the CDR3, the full variable domain is DARVTQTPRHKVTEMGQEVTMRCQPILGHNTVFWYRQTMMQGLELLAYFRNRAPLDDSGMPKDRFSAEMPDATLATLKIQPSEPRDSAVYFCASGYDSNYGYTFGSGTRLTVV.

The chain recombines TRBV6-6 with TRBJ1-1; possibly TRBD1 for D (6 bases). The germline V and J ends were trimmed by 6 bases and 1 base, with 12 bases remaining between them. Germline CDR1 and CDR2: MNHNY and SVGAGI (reference sequence). The CDR3 loop spans 14 amino acids. The CDR3 region is CASRGVGANTEAFF. The CDR3 DNA sequence: TGTGCCAGCAGGGGCGTGGGGGCGAACACTGAAGCTTTCTTT.

The genes are TRBV28 and TRBJ1-3; D not certain. Deletions cut 5 bases from V and 0 bases from J, with 8 bases between. The CDR3 length is 14 residues. Germline V lookup: CDR1 MDHEN, CDR2 SYDVKM. In nucleotides, the CDR3 is TGTGCCAGCAGTCCCTATTTCTCTGGAAACACCATATATTTT. As protein: CASSPYFSGNTIYF. Supplemented by reference TRBV28 and TRBJ1-3, the full variable domain reads DVKVTQSSRYLVKRTGEKVFLECVQDMDHENMFWYRQDPGLGLRLIYFSYDVKMKEKGDIPEGYSVSREKKERFSLILESASTNQTSMYLCASSPYFSGNTIYFGEGSWLTVV.

The rearrangement links TRBV7-2 to TRBJ2-2; no clear D gene. The germline V gene encodes CDR1 SGHTA and CDR2 FQGNSA. Trimming cost V 5 bases and J 4 bases, with 14 bases left between them. This CDR3 is built from 15 residues. CDR3 nucleotides: TGTGCCAGCAGCCCTTATCTTGCGAGCACCGGGGAGCTGTTTTTT. Translating it yields CASSPYLASTGELFF.